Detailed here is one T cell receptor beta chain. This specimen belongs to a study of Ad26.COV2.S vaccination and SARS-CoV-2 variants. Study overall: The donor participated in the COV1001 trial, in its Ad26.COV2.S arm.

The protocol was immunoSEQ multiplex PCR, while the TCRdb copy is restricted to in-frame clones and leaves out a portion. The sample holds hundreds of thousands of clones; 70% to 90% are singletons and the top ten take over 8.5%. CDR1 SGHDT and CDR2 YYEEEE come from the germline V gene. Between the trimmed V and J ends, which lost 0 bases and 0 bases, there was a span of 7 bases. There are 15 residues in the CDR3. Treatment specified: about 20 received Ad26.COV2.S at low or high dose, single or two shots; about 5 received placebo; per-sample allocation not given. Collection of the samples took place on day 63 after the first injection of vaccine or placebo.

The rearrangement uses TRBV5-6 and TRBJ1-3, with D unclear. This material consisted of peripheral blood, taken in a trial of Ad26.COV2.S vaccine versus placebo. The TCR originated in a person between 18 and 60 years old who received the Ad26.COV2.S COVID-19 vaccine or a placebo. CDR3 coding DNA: TGTGCCAGCAGCTTGGGGTGGGGCTCTGGAAACACCATATATTTT. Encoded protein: CASSLGWGSGNTIYF.